Following are 18 T cell receptor beta chains from one sample sequenced in a study of blood T cells in healthy people across ages. Using a J-beta primer mix together with a sample-barcoded 5' primer, a second PCR was run for roughly 7 to 12 cycles. TCRdb processed the 5' RACE reads anew with MiXCR; each CDR3 protein has one entry. The sample lists about 560,000 distinct CDR3 sequences, about 26% occurring once. These data are also associated with another study on T cells of mothers and their children.

Sequenced material: blood. These TCRs come from a boy aged 2 to 10 in good health.

There are a few counts of this clonotype. The rearrangement uses TRBV20-1 and TRBJ1-2; D gene uncertain. This CDR3 is 12 amino acids long. Trimming left V 3 bases short and J 5 bases short, with 10 bases between. Germline V gene data show CDR1 as DFQATT and CDR2 as SNEGSKA (reference sequence). CDR3 DNA sequence: TGCAGTGCTAGTACGACACGTTATGGCTACACCTTC. This encodes CSASTTRYGYTF.

The V and J genes are TRBV3-1 and TRBJ1-1, with D possibly matching TRBD1 (6 bases). Trimming shortened V by 5 bases and J by 4 bases, and 11 bases separated the two germline ends. This CDR3 spans 13 amino acids. Germline CDR1 LGHDT, CDR2 YNNKEL (reference sequence). This chain's CDR3 is CASSYVGGTEAFF. In DNA, the CDR3 is TGTGCCAGCAGCTACGTAGGGGGCACTGAAGCTTTCTTT.

This clonotype was seen a few times. The J gene is TRBJ2-5, the V gene TRBV2; D is unresolved. The CDR3 consists of 12 residues. CDR1 SNHLY and CDR2 FYNNEI come from the germline V gene. The V end was cut by 11 bases, the J end by 1 base, with 11 bases between. This CDR3 reads CAGKAAQETQYF. The CDR3 DNA reads as TGTGCCGGAAAGGCAGCCCAAGAGACCCAGTACTTC.

This clonotype appeared a few times. V is TRBV5-1 and J is TRBJ2-6; possibly TRBD2 for D (5 bases). V gave up 4 bases and J gave up 0 bases, with 11 bases separating them. CDR1 is SGHRS, CDR2 YFSETQ, per germline. There are 16 residues in the CDR3. CDR3: CASSPPRDSGANVLTF. In DNA form, the CDR3 reads TGCGCCAGCAGCCCCCCGAGGGACTCTGGGGCCAACGTCCTGACTTTC. Combining the CDR3 with reference TRBV5-1 and TRBJ2-6 gives the whole variable domain KAGVTQTPRYLIKTRGQQVTLSCSPISGHRSVSWYQQTPGQGLQFLFEYFSETQRNKGNFPGRFSGRQFSNSRSEMNVSTLELGDSALYLCASSPPRDSGANVLTFGAGSRLTVL.

This chain joins TRBV30 and TRBJ1-6; D not certain. Per the germline V gene, CDR1 is GTSNPN and CDR2 is SVGIG (reference sequence). The CDR3 contains 13 residues. V shed 7 bases and J shed 0 bases, with 7 bases lying between them. CDR3 protein: CAYRDSYNSPLHF. The CDR3 DNA is TGTGCCTACCGGGACTCCTATAATTCACCCCTCCACTTT.

The chain links TRBV7-2 to TRBJ2-7, with D possibly being TRBD2 (5 bases). This CDR3 contains 13 residues. V was pared by 4 bases and J by 4 bases, with 11 bases between. Germline assignment: CDR1 SGHTA and CDR2 FQGNSA. The CDR3 reads CASSSLLGYEQYF. The CDR3 DNA sequence: TGTGCCAGCAGCTCGTTACTAGGTTACGAGCAGTACTTC.

The sample holds a few counts of this clonotype. The chain uses TRBV28 and TRBJ2-4; tentative D call: TRBD2 (6 bases). The CDR3 covers 15 residues. V was cut by 4 bases and J by 1 base, with 11 bases left in between. Germline CDR1 and CDR2: MDHEN and SYDVKM. CDR3 in amino acids: CASSSGGFAKNIQYF. The CDR3, as DNA: TGTGCCAGCAGTTCCGGGGGTTTTGCCAAAAACATTCAGTACTTC.

This clonotype was counted between two and nine times. CDR3 amino acids: CASSLGQGWGETQYF. CDR3 DNA sequence: TGTGCCAGCAGTCTAGGTCAGGGGTGGGGAGAGACCCAGTACTTC. The V gene is TRBV2, the J gene TRBJ2-5, with D perhaps matching TRBD1 (6 bases). The germline V gene has CDR1 SNHLY and CDR2 FYNNEI. The CDR3 spans 15 residues. The germline V and J ends were trimmed by 5 bases and 4 bases, with 17 bases remaining between them.

This clonotype was seen a few times. The chain carries TRBV5-5 and TRBJ1-2, with D perhaps TRBD1 (6 bases). Germline V gene sequence: CDR1 SGHKS, CDR2 YYEKEE (reference sequence). The CDR3 has 14 amino acids. With 5 bases removed from V and 6 bases from J, the gap between germline ends came to 17 bases. CDR3 nucleotide sequence: TGTGCCAGCAGACGACCCGGGGGGCGCGATGGCTACACCTTC. This encodes CASRRPGGRDGYTF.

The V and J genes are TRBV12-5 and TRBJ2-5; the D is unclear. CDR1 and CDR2 (germline): LGHNT, FRNRAP. V lost 5 bases and J lost 2, with 9 bases in between. The CDR3 runs 13 residues. The CDR3 nucleotides are TGTGCTAGTGGTCCTGGGAAACAAGAGACCCAGTACTTC. Translating it yields CASGPGKQETQYF.

The chain combines TRBV20-1 with TRBJ2-1; D is ambiguous. Germline-derived CDR1 and CDR2 are DFQATT and SNEGSKA (reference sequence). The CDR3 has 14 residues. Trimming left V 3 bases short and J 0 bases short, with 9 bases between. CDR3 sequence reads: CSASNQPSYNEQFF. CDR3 nucleotides: TGCAGTGCTAGTAACCAGCCCTCCTACAATGAGCAGTTCTTC.

The chain links TRBV6-1 to TRBJ2-5; 7 bases fit TRBD1. With the DNA end fitting TRBJ2-7 better, the J assignment may be wrong. Germline lookup yields CDR1 MNHNS and CDR2 SASEGT. CDR3 length: 15 amino acids. The CDR3 DNA sequence: TGTGCCAGCAGTGGAACCGGGACAGTGGCCTACGAGCAGTACTTC. It specifies CASSGTGTVAYEQYF.

The J gene is TRBJ1-1, the V gene TRBV6-1; no definite D call. The germline gives CDR1 MNHNS, CDR2 SASEGT. Trimming took 6 bases from V and 4 from J, leaving 12 bases between them. The CDR3 spans 13 residues. CDR3 sequence: CASRESTSTEAFF. The CDR3 DNA is TGTGCCAGCAGAGAAAGCACGAGCACTGAAGCTTTCTTT.

This clonotype is a singleton in its sample. Possible read error: a much larger clone is one base away. The chain combines TRBV2 with TRBJ2-1; 10 nucleotides align to TRBD1. The CDR3 length is 15 residues. The germline CDR1 and CDR2 sequences are SNHLY and FYNNEI. CDR3 DNA: TGTGCCAGCAGCTTTCGACAGGGGGCGCGGTATGAGCAGTGCTTC. Translation: CASSFRQGARYEQCF. Using reference TRBV2 and TRBJ2-1 for the parts outside the CDR3, the full variable domain is EPEVTQTPSHQVTQMGQEVILRCVPISNHLYFYWYRQILGQKVEFLVSFYNNEISEKSEIFDDQFSVERPDGSNFTLKIRSTKLEDSAMYFCASSFRQGARYEQCFGPGTRLTVL.

This sequence joins TRBV18 and TRBJ1-5; 8 bases align to TRBD1. Germline CDR1 reads KGHSH; CDR2 reads LQKENI. J was trimmed by 2 bases and V by 6 bases; bases with no gene match: 6. CDR3 length: 15 residues. CDR3 coding DNA: TGTGCCAGCTCCAAGGGGACAGGTCGCAATCAGCCCCAGCATTTT. It is translated as CASSKGTGRNQPQHF.

This sequence joins TRBV2 and TRBJ1-1; TRBD1 matches 8 bases. This CDR3 spans 14 amino acids. The V gene's germline CDR1 is SNHLY and CDR2 FYNNEI. V was clipped by 6 bases and J by 3 bases; unmatched bases: 6. The CDR3 region has the DNA TGTGCCAGCAGGGACAGGGCATCGTACACTGAAGCTTTCTTT. It codes for CASRDRASYTEAFF.

The J gene is TRBJ2-3, the V gene TRBV5-5; TRBD2 agrees at 9 bases. The CDR3 runs to 14 residues. The germline V gene encodes CDR1 SGHKS and CDR2 YYEKEE (reference sequence). V was clipped by 5 bases and J by 6 bases; unmatched bases: 7. This CDR3 reads CASRARTSVDTQYF. In DNA, the CDR3 is TGTGCCAGCAGGGCTCGGACTAGCGTGGATACGCAGTATTTT.

The chain links TRBV5-1 to TRBJ2-5, with 7 bases aligning to TRBD1. V shed 3 bases, J shed 1 base, and the junction held 6 bases outside the gene matches. Germline CDR1 reads SGHRS; CDR2 reads YFSETQ. CDR3 length: 15 amino acids. CDR3 residues: CASSSGTAGQETQYF. For the CDR3, the DNA is TGCGCCAGCAGCTCCGGGACAGCCGGCCAAGAGACCCAGTACTTC.